The rows below give T cell receptor beta chains drawn from one sample of a study of control samples from healthy donors and cancer patients. The protocol was immunoSEQ multiplex PCR, while the TCRdb copy is restricted to in-frame clones and leaves out a portion. The sample lists some 130,000 clones, over 80% occurring once. Sequenced sample: blood. The receptors come from a woman between 45 and 65 years old in good health. The CDR3 runs from the conserved cysteine through the conserved F or W. D genes are given only for firm matches. Expanded clones get a size class; other rows say once, few or many, or leave the size out.

clone size	D gene	V gene	CDR3 length	J gene	CDR3 DNA	CDR3 protein
.	.	TRBV7-6	16	TRBJ2-1	TGTGCCAGCAGCTTAGCGGGATCCCTCCACGGGAGTGAGCAGTTCTTC	CASSLAGSLHGSEQFF
.	.	TRBV2	15	TRBJ1-2	TGTGCCGAATTGGGGCAACGTAACGCTAACTATGGCTACACCTTC	CAELGQRNANYGYTF
once	TRBD1	TRBV2	14	TRBJ1-1	TGTGCCAGCAGTGTCGGGACAGGGAACACTGAAGCTTTCTTT	CASSVGTGNTEAFF
.	.	TRBV28	12	TRBJ1-3	TGTGCCAGCGGGCAGGGAGGAAACACCATATATTTT	CASGQGGNTIYF
few	TRBD1	TRBV30	15	TRBJ1-6	TGTGCCTGGAGGAAGCCCGGGACAGGTTATTCACCCCTCCACTTT	CAWRKPGTGYSPLHF
once	TRBD1	TRBV7-2	15	TRBJ2-7	TGTGCCAGCAGCTTAACCGGGACAGCAACCTACGAGCAGTACTTC	CASSLTGTATYEQYF
.	TRBD1	TRBV20-1	13	TRBJ2-7	TGCAGTGCTAGTTGGGACAGGGGCTACGAGCAGTACTTC	CSASWDRGYEQYF
.	.	TRBV5-5	18	TRBJ1-6	TGTGCCAGCAGCTTGGCAGGACAGATCAGCTCCTATAATTCACCCCTCCACTTT	CASSLAGQISSYNSPLHF
once	.	TRBV30	12	TRBJ1-1	TGTGCCTGGAGTGTACGCTCGGGTGAAGCTTTCTTT	CAWSVRSGEAFF
once	TRBD1	TRBV5-6	15	TRBJ1-3	TGTGCCAGCAGCCAAAGGACAGGGGTCGGAAACACCATATATTTT	CASSQRTGVGNTIYF
.	.	TRBV2	15	TRBJ1-1	TGTGCCAGCAATCCGGGTCGGGGGTTAAACACTGAAGCTTTCTTT	CASNPGRGLNTEAFF
.	.	TRBV2	14	TRBJ2-5	TGTGCCAGCAGTTACAGCGACCATCAAGAGACCCAGTACTTC	CASSYSDHQETQYF
.	TRBD1	TRBV30	14	TRBJ2-1	TGTGCCTGGGGCACGGGACAGGGGGGGTATGAGCAGTTCTTC	CAWGTGQGGYEQFF
few	.	TRBV18	14	TRBJ1-6	TGTGCCAGCTCACCAATCGGGGGTGACTCACCCCTCCACTTT	CASSPIGGDSPLHF
.	.	TRBV28	12	TRBJ1-1	TGTGCCAGCGGACAAGTGCAGGGTGGCGCTTTCTTT	CASGQVQGGAFF
.	.	TRBV12-5	17	TRBJ2-3	TGTGCTAGTGGTTTGGTATCTCAGCGGCCTGCCGCAGATACGCAGTATTTT	CASGLVSQRPAADTQYF
.	.	TRBV11-2	11	TRBJ2-1	TGTGCCAGCAGCTTCTCTAATGAGCAGTTCTTC	CASSFSNEQFF
.	.	TRBV30	12	TRBJ2-3	TGTGCCTGGAGTGCTTTCACAGATACGCAGTATTTT	CAWSAFTDTQYF
.	.	TRBV9	14	TRBJ1-2	TGTGCCAGCAGTCCCCAGGGGCCTCTTTATGGCTACACCTTC	CASSPQGPLYGYTF
.	.	TRBV5-1	16	TRBJ2-1	TGCGCCAGGAAGGTTGGGAGGGGGACCTCCTACAATGAGCAGTTCTTC	CARKVGRGTSYNEQFF
.	.	TRBV4-1	15	TRBJ2-5	TGCGCCAGCAGCCAAGATCAGGGGGGCCCAGAGACCCAGTACTTC	CASSQDQGGPETQYF
.	TRBD1	TRBV6-6	16	TRBJ1-5	TGTGCCAGCAGCCATCCGCAGGGGGGCCTCCCTCAGCCCCAGCATTTT	CASSHPQGGLPQPQHF
.	TRBD1	TRBV18	15	TRBJ2-5	TGTGCCAGCTCACCCCCGGGACAGGGAAAAGAGACCCAGTACTTC	CASSPPGQGKETQYF
.	.	TRBV7-8	15	TRBJ1-2	TGTGCCAGCAGCCCAGAGTTAGGGCTTAACTATGGCTACACCTTC	CASSPELGLNYGYTF
once	TRBD2	TRBV11-2	16	TRBJ2-2	TGTGCCAGCAGCTTACTGGCGGGAGGGAACACCGGGGAGCTGTTTTTT	CASSLLAGGNTGELFF
.	TRBD1	TRBV28	15	TRBJ2-2	TGTGCCAGCAGTTTCCTAACAGGGGGCACCGGGGAGCTGTTTTTT	CASSFLTGGTGELFF
.	.	TRBV4-1	13	TRBJ2-2	TGCGCCAGCAGCCTGCAGGTCGTCGGGGAGCTGTTTTTT	CASSLQVVGELFF
few	.	TRBV10-1	14	TRBJ2-2	TGCGCCAGCAGGCGGGAAGTGGACACCGGGGAGCTGTTTTTT	CASRREVDTGELFF
.	TRBD1	TRBV19	18	TRBJ2-5	TGTGCCAGTAGTATCCGGCGCGGGGGAGACAGGGGGAGGGAGACCCAGTACTTC	CASSIRRGGDRGRETQYF
.	TRBD2	TRBV27	17	TRBJ2-2	TGTGCCAGCAGTTTATCTAGCGGGGGGGCCAACACCGGGGAGCTGTTTTTT	CASSLSSGGANTGELFF
.	TRBD1	TRBV28	17	TRBJ2-2	TGTGCCACTACGACAGGGGGCTTAGCGGGCAACACCGGGGAGCTGTTTTTT	CATTTGGLAGNTGELFF
.	.	TRBV11-2	13	TRBJ1-3	TGTGCCAGCAATCGGGGACCTGGAAACACCATATATTTT	CASNRGPGNTIYF
.	.	TRBV19	14	TRBJ2-1	TGTGCCAGTAGGGAGGGGGATCGGTACAATGAGCAGTTCTTC	CASREGDRYNEQFF
.	.	TRBV9	14	TRBJ2-4	TGTGCCAGCAGCGTAAGTCCGAGTAAGGAGATTCAGTACTTC	CASSVSPSKEIQYF
once	TRBD1	TRBV5-4	16	TRBJ1-2	TGTGCCAGCAGCCAGGGACAGTCCGACCCCAACTATGGCTACACCTTC	CASSQGQSDPNYGYTF
.	.	TRBV20-1	11	TRBJ2-7	TGCAGTGCCAGGGGGGCCGGCGAGCAGTACTTC	CSARGAGEQYF
.	.	TRBV10-1	15	TRBJ2-7	TGCGCCAGCAGTGAGTCGGGGGGATCTGCCCACGAGCAGTACTTC	CASSESGGSAHEQYF
.	.	TRBV5-6	17	TRBJ2-3	TGTGCCAGCAGCTCCATCGAGAGGGGGTCTGTGCAAGATACGCAGTATTTT	CASSSIERGSVQDTQYF
.	.	TRBV7-9	14	TRBJ1-2	TGTGCCAGCAGTCCGATGGGGGTTGGCTATGGCTACACCTTC	CASSPMGVGYGYTF
.	.	TRBV27	16	TRBJ1-5	TGTGCCAGCAGTCTCACCTCCTACAAGGGCAATCAGCCCCAGCATTTT	CASSLTSYKGNQPQHF
.	TRBD1	TRBV10-3	14	TRBJ1-2	TGTGCCATCAGGATAGACAGGGGCGGCTATGGCTACACCTTC	CAIRIDRGGYGYTF
.	.	TRBV27	14	TRBJ1-1	TGTGCCAGCGCCCTTCGTAGAACGAACACTGAAGCTTTCTTT	CASALRRTNTEAFF
.	TRBD2	TRBV5-1	20	TRBJ2-5	TGCGCCAGCAGCTTGGCCGGGCGGCTAGCGGGGGGTAACAACCAAGAGACCCAGTACTTC	CASSLAGRLAGGNNQETQYF
.	TRBD1	TRBV6-5	15	TRBJ2-7	TGTGCCAGCAGCCAAGAGGGGACAGTAATATACGAGCAGTACTTC	CASSQEGTVIYEQYF